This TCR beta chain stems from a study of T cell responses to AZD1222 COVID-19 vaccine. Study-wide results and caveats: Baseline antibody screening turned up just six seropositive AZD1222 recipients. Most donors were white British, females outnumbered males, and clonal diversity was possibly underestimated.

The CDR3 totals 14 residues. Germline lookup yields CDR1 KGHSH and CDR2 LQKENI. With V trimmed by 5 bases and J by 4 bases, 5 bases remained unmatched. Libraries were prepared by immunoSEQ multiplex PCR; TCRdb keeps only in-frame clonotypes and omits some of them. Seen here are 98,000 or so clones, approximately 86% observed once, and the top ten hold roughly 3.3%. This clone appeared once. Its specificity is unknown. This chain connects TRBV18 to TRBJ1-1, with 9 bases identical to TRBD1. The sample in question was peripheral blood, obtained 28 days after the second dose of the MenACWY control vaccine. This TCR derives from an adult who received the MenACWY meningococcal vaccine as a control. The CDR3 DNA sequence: TGTGCCAGCTCAGGAACAGGGGGCGTCACTGAAGCTTTCTTT. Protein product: CASSGTGGVTEAFF.